Detailed here is one T cell receptor (beta chain). The data were taken from a study of control samples from healthy donors and cancer patients. The CDR3 totals 20 residues. CDR1 SGHKS and CDR2 YYEKEE come from the germline V gene (reference sequence). The V and J ends lost 1 base and 3 bases respectively, with 29 bases between them. This table comes from immunoSEQ multiplex PCR, and its TCRdb copy is limited to in-frame clones, with some not included. This repertoire shows 70,000 to 90,000 clones, about 90% found once; its top ten account for roughly 2%. The source is a woman aged 60-70 years with head and neck cancer. This chain uses TRBV5-5 with TRBJ2-7; tentative D call: TRBD2 (6 bases). The sample comprised PBMCs. CDR3 sequence (DNA): TGTGCCAGCAGCTTGTTGGCCACGGGAGCCTTTTCCAGCTCAATCTACGAGCAGTACTTC. Translation gives CASSLLATGAFSSSIYEQYF.